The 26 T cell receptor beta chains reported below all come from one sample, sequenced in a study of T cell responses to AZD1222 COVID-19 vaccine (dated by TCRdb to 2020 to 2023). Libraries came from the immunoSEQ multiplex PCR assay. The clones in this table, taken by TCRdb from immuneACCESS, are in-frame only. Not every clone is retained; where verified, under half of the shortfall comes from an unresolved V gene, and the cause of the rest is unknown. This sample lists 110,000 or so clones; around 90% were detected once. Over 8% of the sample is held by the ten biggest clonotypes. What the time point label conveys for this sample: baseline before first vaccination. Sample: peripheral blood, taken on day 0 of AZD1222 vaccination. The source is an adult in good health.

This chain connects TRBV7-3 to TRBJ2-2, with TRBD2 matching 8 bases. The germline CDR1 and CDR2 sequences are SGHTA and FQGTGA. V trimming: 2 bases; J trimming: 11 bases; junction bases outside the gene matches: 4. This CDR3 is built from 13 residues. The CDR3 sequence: CASSLAGGRELFF. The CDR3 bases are TGTGCCAGCAGCTTAGCGGGAGGTCGCGAGCTGTTTTTT.

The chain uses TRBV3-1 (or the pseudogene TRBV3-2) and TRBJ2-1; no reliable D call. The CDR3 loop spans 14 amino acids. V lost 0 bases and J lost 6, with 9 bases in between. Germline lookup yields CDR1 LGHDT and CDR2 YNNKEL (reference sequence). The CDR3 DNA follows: TGTGCCAGCAGCCAAGAAGGACCCGGCAATGAGCAGTTCTTC. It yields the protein CASSQEGPGNEQFF.

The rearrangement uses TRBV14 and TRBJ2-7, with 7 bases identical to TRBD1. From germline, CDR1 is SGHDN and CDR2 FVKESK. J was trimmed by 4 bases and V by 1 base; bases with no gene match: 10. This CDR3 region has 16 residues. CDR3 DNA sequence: TGTGCCAGCAGCCAAGTAAGGGGGCGTGAATCATACGAGCAGTACTTC. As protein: CASSQVRGRESYEQYF.

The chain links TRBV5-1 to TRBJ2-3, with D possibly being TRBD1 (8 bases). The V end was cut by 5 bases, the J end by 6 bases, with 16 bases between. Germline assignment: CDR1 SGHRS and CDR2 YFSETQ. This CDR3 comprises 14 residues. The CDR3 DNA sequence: TGCGCCAGCAGGACGGACAGGGAGGGCGATACGCAGTATTTT. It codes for CASRTDREGDTQYF.

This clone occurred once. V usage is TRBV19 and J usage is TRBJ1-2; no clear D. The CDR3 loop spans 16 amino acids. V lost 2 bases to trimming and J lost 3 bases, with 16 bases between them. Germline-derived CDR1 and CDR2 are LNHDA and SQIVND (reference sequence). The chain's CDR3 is CASSIPRTQMDYGYTF. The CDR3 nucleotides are TGTGCCAGTAGTATACCGAGGACCCAAATGGACTATGGCTACACCTTC.

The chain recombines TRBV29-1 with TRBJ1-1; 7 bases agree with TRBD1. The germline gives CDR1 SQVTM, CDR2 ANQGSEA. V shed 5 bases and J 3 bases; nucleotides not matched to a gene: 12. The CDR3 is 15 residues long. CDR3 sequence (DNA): TGCAGCGTTATCAACCGGGACAGACAATACACTGAAGCTTTCTTT. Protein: CSVINRDRQYTEAFF.

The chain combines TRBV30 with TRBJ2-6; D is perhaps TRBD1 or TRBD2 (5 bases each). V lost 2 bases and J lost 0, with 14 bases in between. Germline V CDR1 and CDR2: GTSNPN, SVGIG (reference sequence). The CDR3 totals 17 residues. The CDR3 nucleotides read TGTGCCTGGAGTCCCTGGGACGTATACTCTGGGGCCAACGTCCTGACTTTC. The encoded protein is CAWSPWDVYSGANVLTF.

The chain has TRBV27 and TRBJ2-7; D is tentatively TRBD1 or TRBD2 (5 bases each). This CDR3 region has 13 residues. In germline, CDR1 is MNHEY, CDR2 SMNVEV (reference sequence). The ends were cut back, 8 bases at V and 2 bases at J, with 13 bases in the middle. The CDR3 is CASGAGTTYEQYF. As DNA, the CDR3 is TGTGCCAGCGGCGCTGGGACCACCTACGAGCAGTACTTC.

CDR3 residues: CAISEANIGDDGYTF. The CDR3 DNA is TGTGCCATCAGTGAGGCTAATATAGGGGATGATGGCTACACCTTC. The chain carries TRBV10-3 and TRBJ1-2; D possibly corresponds to TRBD1 (5 bases). Deletions cut 2 bases from V and 6 bases from J, with 16 bases between. Germline V gives CDR1 ENHRY, CDR2 SYGVKD. CDR3 length: 15 residues.

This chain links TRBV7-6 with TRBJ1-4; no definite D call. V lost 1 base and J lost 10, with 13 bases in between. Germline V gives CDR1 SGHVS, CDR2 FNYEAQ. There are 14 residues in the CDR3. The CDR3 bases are TGTGCCAGCAGCTTAGAGGAGTTTTTGGGAAAACTGTTTTTT. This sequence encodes CASSLEEFLGKLFF.

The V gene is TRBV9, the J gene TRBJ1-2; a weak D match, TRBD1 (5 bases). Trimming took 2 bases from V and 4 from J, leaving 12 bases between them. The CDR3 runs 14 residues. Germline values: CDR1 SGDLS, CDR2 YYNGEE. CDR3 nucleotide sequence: TGTGCCAGCAGCGTGGGGGGATTGGGCTATGGCTACACCTTC. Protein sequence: CASSVGGLGYGYTF.

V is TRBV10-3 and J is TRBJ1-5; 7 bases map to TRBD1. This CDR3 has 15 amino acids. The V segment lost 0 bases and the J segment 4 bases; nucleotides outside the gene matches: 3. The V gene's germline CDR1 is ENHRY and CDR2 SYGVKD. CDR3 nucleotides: TGTGCCATCAGTGAGTCAGGGGGCGCAAATCAGCCCCAGCATTTT. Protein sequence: CAISESGGANQPQHF.

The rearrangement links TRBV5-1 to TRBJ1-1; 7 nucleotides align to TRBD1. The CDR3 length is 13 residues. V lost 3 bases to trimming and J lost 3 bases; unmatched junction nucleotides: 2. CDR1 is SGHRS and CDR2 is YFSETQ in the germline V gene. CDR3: CASSSDRDTEAFF. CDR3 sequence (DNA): TGCGCCAGCAGCTCCGACAGGGACACTGAAGCTTTCTTT.

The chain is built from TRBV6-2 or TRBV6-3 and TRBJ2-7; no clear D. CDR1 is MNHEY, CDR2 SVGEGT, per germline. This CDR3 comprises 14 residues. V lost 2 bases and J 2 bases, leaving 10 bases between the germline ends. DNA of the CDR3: TGTGCCAGCAGTTACGGCAGTTATACCTACGAGCAGTACTTC. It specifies CASSYGSYTYEQYF.

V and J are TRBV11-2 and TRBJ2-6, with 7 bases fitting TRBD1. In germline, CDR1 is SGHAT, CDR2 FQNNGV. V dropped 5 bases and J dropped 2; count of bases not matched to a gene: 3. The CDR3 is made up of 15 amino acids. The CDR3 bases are TGTGCCAGCAGCCCCGGACAGGCTGGGGCCAACGTCCTGACTTTC. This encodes CASSPGQAGANVLTF.

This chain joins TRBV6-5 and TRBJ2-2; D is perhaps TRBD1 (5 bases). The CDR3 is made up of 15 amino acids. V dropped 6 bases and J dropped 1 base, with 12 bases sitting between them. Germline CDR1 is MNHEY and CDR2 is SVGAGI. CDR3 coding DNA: TGTGCCAGCAGCCGGACACAACTGAACACCGGGGAGCTGTTTTTT. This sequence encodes CASSRTQLNTGELFF.

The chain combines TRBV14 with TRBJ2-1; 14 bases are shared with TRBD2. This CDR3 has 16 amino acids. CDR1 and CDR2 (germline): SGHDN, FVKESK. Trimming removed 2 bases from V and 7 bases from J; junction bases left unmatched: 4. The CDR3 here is CASSQPGLAGGNEQFF. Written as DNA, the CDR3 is TGTGCCAGCAGCCAACCCGGACTAGCGGGAGGTAATGAGCAGTTCTTC.

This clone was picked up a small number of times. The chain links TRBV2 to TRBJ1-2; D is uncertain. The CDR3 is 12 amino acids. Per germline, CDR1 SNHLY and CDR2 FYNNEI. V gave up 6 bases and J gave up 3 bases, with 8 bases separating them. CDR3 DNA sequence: TGTGCCAGCAGACGGGAGGACTATGGCTACACCTTC. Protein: CASRREDYGYTF.

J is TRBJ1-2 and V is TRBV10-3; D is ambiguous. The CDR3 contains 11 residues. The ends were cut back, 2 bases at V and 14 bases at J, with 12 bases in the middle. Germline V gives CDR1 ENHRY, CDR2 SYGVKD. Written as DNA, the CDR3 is TGTGCCATCAGTGAGGAGGGTCTCGGGACCTTC. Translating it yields CAISEEGLGTF.

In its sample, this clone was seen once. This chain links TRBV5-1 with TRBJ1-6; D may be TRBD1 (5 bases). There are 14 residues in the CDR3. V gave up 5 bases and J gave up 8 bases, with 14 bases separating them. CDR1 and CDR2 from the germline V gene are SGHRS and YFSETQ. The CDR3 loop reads CASRIGGIDSPLHF. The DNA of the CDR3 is TGCGCCAGCAGGATCGGGGGGATTGATTCACCCCTCCACTTT.

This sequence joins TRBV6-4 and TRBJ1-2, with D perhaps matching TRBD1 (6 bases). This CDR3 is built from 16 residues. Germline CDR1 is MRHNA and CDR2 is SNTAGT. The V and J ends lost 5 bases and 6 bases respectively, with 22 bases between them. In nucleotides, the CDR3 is TGTGCCAGCAGTAATGCCTTGACCCCAGGGGAACATGGCTACACCTTC. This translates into CASSNALTPGEHGYTF.

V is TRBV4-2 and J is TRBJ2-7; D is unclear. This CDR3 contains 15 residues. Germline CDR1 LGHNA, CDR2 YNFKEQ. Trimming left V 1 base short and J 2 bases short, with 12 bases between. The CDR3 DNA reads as TGTGCCAGCAGCCAAGCTTCTCCAGGTCCCTACGAGCAGTACTTC. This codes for CASSQASPGPYEQYF.

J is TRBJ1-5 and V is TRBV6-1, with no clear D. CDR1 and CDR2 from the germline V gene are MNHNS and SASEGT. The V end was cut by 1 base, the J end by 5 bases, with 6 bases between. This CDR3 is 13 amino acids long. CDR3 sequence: CASSEVTDQPQHF. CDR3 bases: TGTGCCAGCAGTGAAGTGACGGATCAGCCCCAGCATTTT.

CDR3 loop: CASSPDGGDQPQHF. As DNA, the CDR3 is TGTGCCAGCAGCCCCGATGGGGGCGATCAGCCCCAGCATTTT. The chain couples TRBV3-1 (or the pseudogene TRBV3-2) to TRBJ1-5; possibly TRBD1 for D (6 bases). In germline, CDR1 is LGHDT, CDR2 YNNKEL (reference sequence). V was shortened by 4 bases and J by 5 bases, with 12 bases between the two germline ends. There are 14 residues in the CDR3.

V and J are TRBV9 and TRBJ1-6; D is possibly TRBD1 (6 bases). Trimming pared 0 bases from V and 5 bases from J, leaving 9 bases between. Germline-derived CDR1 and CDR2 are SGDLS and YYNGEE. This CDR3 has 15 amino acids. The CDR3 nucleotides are TGTGCCAGCAGCGTAGGGACAGCGAATAATTCACCCCTCCACTTT. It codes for CASSVGTANNSPLHF.

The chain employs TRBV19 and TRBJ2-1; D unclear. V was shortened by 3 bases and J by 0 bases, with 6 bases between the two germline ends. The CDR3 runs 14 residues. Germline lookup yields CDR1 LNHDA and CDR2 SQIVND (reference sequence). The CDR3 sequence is CASSIPGSYNEQFF. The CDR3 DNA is TGTGCCAGTAGTATTCCGGGCTCCTACAATGAGCAGTTCTTC.